This T cell receptor (beta chain) was retrieved from a study of T cells in Graves' hyperthyroidism and ophthalmopathy. At the level of the study: The initial diagnosis was the point when peripheral blood was collected, ahead of any treatment. Findings of the study overall: Most clonotypes that expanded in the thyroid above 0.001 also showed up in blood.

A lack of ophthalmopathy progression within 18 months defined stable Graves' hyperthyroidism. Uncontrolled infections, other autoimmune diseases, pregnancy or lactation led to exclusion of patients. TCR beta CDR3 sequences were amplified from RNA transcripts. Using the HTBI primer set, a first-round RT-PCR was run on the TCR CDR3. MiXCR, applied by TCRdb to the multiplex PCR reads, yields one record per CDR3 protein. The repertoire holds around 420,000 distinct CDR3 sequences, with more than 15% as singletons. This clonotype was counted ten times or more. Its antigen is unidentified. The germline gives CDR1 LGHDT, CDR2 YNNKEL (reference sequence). Trimming took 3 bases from V and 6 from J, leaving 18 bases between them. The CDR3 spans 16 residues.

The sample was blood. The TCR was taken from a woman younger than 35 with Graves' hyperthyroidism. The genes are TRBV3-1 and TRBJ2-1, with TRBD1 as a possible D gene (5 bases). This chain's CDR3 is CASSHYSQGWGNEQFF. The CDR3 DNA follows: TGTGCCAGCAGCCATTACAGTCAGGGCTGGGGCAATGAGCAGTTCTTC.